The present T cell receptor beta chain was sequenced within a study of blood T cell repertoires in COVID-19. Whole-study context: The analysed material was cDNA or gDNA that came from T cells, B-cell-depleted T cells, or PBMCs.

Cohorts were determined from participant-reported clinical history. Study processing details: Estimation of nucleated cell counts was performed using reference gene primer amplification. Libraries were prepared by immunoSEQ multiplex PCR; TCRdb keeps only in-frame clonotypes and omits some of them. D and trimming were read from the DNA, whereas the V and J calls and clone size are those reported in that table. Counted here are roughly 200,000 clones, approximately 90% occurring once; the ten biggest clones make up more than 2.5%. This clonotype was sampled from a woman in her thirties who had recovered from COVID-19. Sequenced sample: PBMCs or T cells enriched from blood (not recorded which).

The CDR3 reads CASSNSNTEAFF. CDR3 nucleotide sequence: TGTGCCAGCAGTAACAGTAACACTGAAGCTTTCTTT. The J gene is TRBJ1-1, the V gene TRBV2; D ambiguous. CDR3 length equals 12 residues. The V and J ends lost 5 bases and 2 bases respectively, with 6 bases between them. Per the germline V gene, CDR1 is SNHLY and CDR2 is FYNNEI.